These 5 T cell receptor beta chains were sequenced from one sample in a study of Ad26.COV2.S vaccination and SARS-CoV-2 variants (dated by TCRdb to about 2021). The protocol used for the library was the immunoSEQ multiplex PCR assay. TCRdb holds this immuneACCESS table with in-frame rearrangements only. Some clones are missing; in checked studies, unresolved V genes explain under half, and the rest has no known cause. In this sample the table shows 380,000 or so clones, about 87% of which occur a single time. Around 6.6% of the sample goes to the ten largest clones. This specimen's treatment or condition label, interpreted: roughly 19 received Ad26.COV2.S at low or high dose, single or two shots; 5 received placebo; per-sample allocation not given. For vaccine and placebo recipients, the sequenced repertoires came from samples collected on day 63 after the first injection. The specimen was peripheral blood, collected in a trial of Ad26.COV2.S vaccine versus placebo. The origin of the receptors is a person aged 18 to 65 who received the Ad26.COV2.S COVID-19 vaccine or a placebo.

The chain's CDR3 is CAAAGQLNTEAFF. DNA for the CDR3: TGTGCCGCGGCGGGACAGCTGAACACTGAAGCTTTCTTT. The chain has TRBV19 and TRBJ1-1, with 7 bases fitting TRBD1. The J segment lost 0 bases and the V segment lost 11 bases, leaving 6 bases of the junction unmatched. The germline V gene has CDR1 LNHDA and CDR2 SQIVND (reference sequence). This CDR3 is 13 amino acids long.

The chain recombines TRBV29-1 with TRBJ2-1; D is possibly TRBD1 or TRBD2 (8 bases each). The CDR3 spans 15 residues. CDR1 SQVTM and CDR2 ANQGSEA come from the germline V gene. The CDR3 coding sequence is TGCAACGGGGGGGGTAGGACAGGGCGATACAATGAGCAGTTCTTC. This translates into CNGGGRTGRYNEQFF.

This chain joins TRBV10-3 and TRBJ1-3, with no clear D. The CDR3 covers 14 residues. Deletions cut 2 bases from V and 0 bases from J, with 5 bases between. Germline V CDR1 and CDR2: ENHRY, SYGVKD. CDR3 DNA: TGTGCCATCAGTGAGAGGGCCTCTGGAAACACCATATATTTT. This translates into CAISERASGNTIYF.

This clone turned up a few times. The chain recombines TRBV20-1 with TRBJ2-7, with D perhaps given as TRBD1 or TRBD2 (6 bases each). This CDR3 is 11 amino acids long. V was cut by 7 bases and J by 4 bases, with 11 bases left in between. Germline lookup yields CDR1 DFQATT and CDR2 SNEGSKA (reference sequence). For the CDR3, the DNA is TGCAGTGGGGGGGCCGAGTACGAGCAGTACTTC. Protein product: CSGGAEYEQYF.

The rearrangement joins TRBV7-8 to TRBJ2-7; 10 bases fit TRBD1. Germline V gene lookup returns CDR1 SGHVS and CDR2 FQNEAQ. The V and J ends lost 6 bases and 6 bases, in that order; junction bases with no gene match: 17. The CDR3 covers 17 residues. CDR3: CASSIPGTGAAPVEQYF. The CDR3 DNA reads as TGTGCCAGCAGTATTCCCGGGACAGGGGCCGCTCCGGTCGAGCAGTACTTC.